A selection of T cell receptor beta chains follows, all from one sample in a study of TIL therapy for anti-PD-1-resistant metastatic lung cancer. Only in-frame clones appear in the TCRdb table, and some are missing; sequencing was by immunoSEQ multiplex PCR. Of about 60,000 clones listed, roughly 87% are singletons. The sequencing here drew on blood, taken at baseline. These receptors originate from a person between 25 and 80 years old with non-small cell lung cancer. The CDR3 runs from the conserved cysteine through the conserved F or W. Each record gives: V gene, D gene, J gene, clone size, CDR3 DNA, CDR3 protein. The D gene is left open where the match is weak. Only part of the rows carry a size: once, few, many, or a class if the clone is expanded.

V: TRBV4-1
D: TRBD1
J: TRBJ2-7
size: few
DNA: TGCGCCAGCAGCCAAAACGTCGGGACAGGGGCCTACGAGCAGTACTTC
CDR3: CASSQNVGTGAYEQYF

V: TRBV10-3
D: -
J: TRBJ1-6
size: -
DNA: TGTGCCATCAGTGATGGGAGGGCGCAAGGTGATTCACCCCTCCACTTT
CDR3: CAISDGRAQGDSPLHF

V: TRBV18
D: -
J: TRBJ1-5
size: -
DNA: TGTGCCAGCTCACCTCAACAGGGTCAGCCCCAGCATTTT
CDR3: CASSPQQGQPQHF

V: TRBV20-1
D: -
J: TRBJ1-5
size: -
DNA: TGCAGTGCTAGAGACCCCCCGTCCCAGCATTTT
CDR3: CSARDPPSQHF

V: TRBV15
D: -
J: TRBJ1-5
size: -
DNA: TGTGCCACCAGCAGAGATCTGGGGGTGGTAGCGTCCCAGCATTTT
CDR3: CATSRDLGVVASQHF

V: TRBV3-1/TRBV3-2
D: -
J: TRBJ2-1
size: once
DNA: TGTGCCAGCAGCCAAGATCTGGCCGGTCGTGAGCAGTTCTTC
CDR3: CASSQDLAGREQFF

V: TRBV30
D: -
J: TRBJ2-7
size: few
DNA: TGTGCCTGGAGTCCCTCTAACGGTCCCTACGAGCAGTACTTC
CDR3: CAWSPSNGPYEQYF

V: TRBV5-4
D: TRBD1
J: TRBJ2-7
size: -
DNA: TGTGCCAGCAGCTTGGGGGGACAGGGGGCCTACGAGCAGTACTTC
CDR3: CASSLGGQGAYEQYF

V: TRBV5-1
D: TRBD1
J: TRBJ2-4
size: -
DNA: TGCGCCAGCAGTCCCGGGACAGGGTTTGCCATTCAGTACTTC
CDR3: CASSPGTGFAIQYF

V: TRBV29-1
D: -
J: TRBJ2-7
size: -
DNA: TGCAGCGTTGTATATGACTGGAACTCCTACGAGCAGTACTTC
CDR3: CSVVYDWNSYEQYF

V: TRBV5-1
D: -
J: TRBJ2-5
size: -
DNA: TGCGCCAGCAGCCCGAGGAGGGCCGCGCTGGAGACCCAGTACTTC
CDR3: CASSPRRAALETQYF

V: TRBV18
D: TRBD2
J: TRBJ2-7
size: once
DNA: TGTGCCAGCTCGCCTAGCGGGGGTACGGGCGAGCAGTACTTC
CDR3: CASSPSGGTGEQYF

V: TRBV3-1/TRBV3-2
D: TRBD2
J: TRBJ2-7
size: -
DNA: TGTGCCAGCAGCCCGACTAGCGGGCGAACCTACGAGCAGTACTTC
CDR3: CASSPTSGRTYEQYF

V: TRBV19
D: -
J: TRBJ1-1
size: few
DNA: TGTGCCAGTAGTTCCGTCGCGACGAACACTGAAGCTTTCTTT
CDR3: CASSSVATNTEAFF

V: TRBV3-1/TRBV3-2
D: TRBD2
J: TRBJ2-3
size: -
DNA: TGTGCCAGCAGCCTCGGACTAGCGGGAGGGCCGGAAGATACGCAGTATTTT
CDR3: CASSLGLAGGPEDTQYF

V: TRBV30
D: TRBD2
J: TRBJ2-7
size: -
DNA: TGTGCCTGGAGTAGGGGACTAGCGGACAGGAGCTCCTACGAGCAGTACTTC
CDR3: CAWSRGLADRSSYEQYF

V: TRBV27
D: -
J: TRBJ2-1
size: -
DNA: TGTGCCAGCAGTTTATTGAGGAACAGCCATGAGCAGTTCTTC
CDR3: CASSLLRNSHEQFF

V: TRBV9
D: -
J: TRBJ1-1
size: -
DNA: TGTGCCAGCAGCGTAGGTTCGGGGGCGAACACTGAAGCTTTCTTT
CDR3: CASSVGSGANTEAFF

V: TRBV9
D: -
J: TRBJ1-1
size: -
DNA: TGTGCCAGCAGCGTAGAATGGCACACTGAAGCTTTCTTT
CDR3: CASSVEWHTEAFF

V: TRBV5-6
D: TRBD2
J: TRBJ2-7
size: -
DNA: TGTGCCAGCAGCTTATTAGCGGGGGAATACGAGCAGTACTTC
CDR3: CASSLLAGEYEQYF

V: TRBV3-1/TRBV3-2
D: -
J: TRBJ2-2
size: -
DNA: TGTGCCAGCAGCCGGAGAAACACCGGGGAGCTGTTTTTT
CDR3: CASSRRNTGELFF

V: TRBV5-1
D: -
J: TRBJ1-2
size: -
DNA: TGCGCCAGCAGCTTGGGGCAACGTGAGAATGCTAACTATGGCTACACCTTC
CDR3: CASSLGQRENANYGYTF

V: TRBV9
D: -
J: TRBJ1-4
size: -
DNA: TGTGCCAGCAGCGCACCGGGTTCAACTAATGAAAAACTGTTTTTT
CDR3: CASSAPGSTNEKLFF

V: TRBV12-3/TRBV12-4
D: -
J: TRBJ2-7
size: -
DNA: TGTGCCAGCAGAGGGGGCTACGAGCAGTACTTC
CDR3: CASRGGYEQYF

V: TRBV5-5
D: -
J: TRBJ2-7
size: few
DNA: TGTGCCAGCAGCTTTGTCGCAGGGACGGGGGAGCAGTACTTC
CDR3: CASSFVAGTGEQYF

V: TRBV27
D: -
J: TRBJ1-2
size: -
DNA: TGTGCCAGCAGTTTATTCCGGACTGGTAACTATGGCTACACCTTC
CDR3: CASSLFRTGNYGYTF

V: TRBV30
D: -
J: TRBJ1-2
size: -
DNA: TGTGCCTGGAGCCCCCCTGGGGGAGGCTACACCTTC
CDR3: CAWSPPGGGYTF

V: TRBV11-2
D: -
J: TRBJ1-2
size: once
DNA: TGTGCCAGCAGCCCCGAACAGGGTCGGTATGGCTACACCTTC
CDR3: CASSPEQGRYGYTF

V: TRBV4-1
D: -
J: TRBJ2-5
size: -
DNA: TGCGCCAGCAGCCAAGATTTAGGGGGTGCCCAAGAGACCCAGTACTTC
CDR3: CASSQDLGGAQETQYF

V: TRBV14
D: TRBD1
J: TRBJ1-6
size: -
DNA: TGTGCCAGCAGCCGGACAGGGTACAATTCACCCCTCCACTTT
CDR3: CASSRTGYNSPLHF

V: TRBV27
D: -
J: TRBJ2-7
size: few
DNA: TGTGCCAGCAGTTCCCGTTCTCAGGGGCCCCGTCACGAGCAGTACTTC
CDR3: CASSSRSQGPRHEQYF

V: TRBV4-1
D: TRBD2
J: TRBJ2-3
size: -
DNA: TGCGCCAGCAGCCAAGAGGGGGCGGGAGGCAGCACAGATACGCAGTATTTT
CDR3: CASSQEGAGGSTDTQYF

V: TRBV18
D: -
J: TRBJ1-2
size: -
DNA: TGTGCCAGCTCACCAACGGGTAACTATGGCTACACCTTC
CDR3: CASSPTGNYGYTF

V: TRBV19
D: TRBD1
J: TRBJ1-4
size: -
DNA: TGTGCCAGTAGGACCGGGACAGGGGTAGGGTCAACTAATGAAAAACTGTTTTTT
CDR3: CASRTGTGVGSTNEKLFF

V: TRBV5-1
D: -
J: TRBJ2-2
size: -
DNA: TGCGCCAGCAGCGGAGAAGCTGGCCCCGGGGAGCTGTTTTTT
CDR3: CASSGEAGPGELFF

V: TRBV18
D: -
J: TRBJ1-5
size: -
DNA: TGTGCCAGCTCACAAGACGGGGGGGTTCAGCCCCAGCATTTT
CDR3: CASSQDGGVQPQHF

V: TRBV11-3
D: -
J: TRBJ2-7
size: -
DNA: TGTGCCAGCAGCTTAACTAAAGACCGGGGCGAGCAGTACTTC
CDR3: CASSLTKDRGEQYF

V: TRBV5-6
D: -
J: TRBJ1-2
size: -
DNA: TGTGCCAGCAGCGGCCTGAATGGCTACACCTTC
CDR3: CASSGLNGYTF

V: TRBV19
D: -
J: TRBJ1-6
size: -
DNA: TGTGCCAGTAGTATCGCTCAGAGTAGTTATAATTCACCCCTCCACTTT
CDR3: CASSIAQSSYNSPLHF

V: TRBV4-1
D: TRBD1
J: TRBJ2-1
size: -
DNA: TGCGCCAGCAGCCAAGACCGGGACAGACACAATGAGCAGTTCTTC
CDR3: CASSQDRDRHNEQFF

V: TRBV4-1
D: -
J: TRBJ1-3
size: -
DNA: TGCGCCAGCAGCCCGCGGGCGGGAATGGATGGAAACACCATATATTTT
CDR3: CASSPRAGMDGNTIYF

V: TRBV7-9
D: -
J: TRBJ2-3
size: -
DNA: TGTGCCAGCAGCGCTTGGCAGGGAATCGATACGCAGTATTTT
CDR3: CASSAWQGIDTQYF

V: TRBV3-1/TRBV3-2
D: -
J: TRBJ1-1
size: -
DNA: TGTGCCAGCAGCCAAGTCACCAGCACTGAAGCTTTCTTT
CDR3: CASSQVTSTEAFF

V: TRBV19
D: TRBD1
J: TRBJ1-1
size: -
DNA: TGTGCCAGTAGTATCGTTACAGGGGGAGCTTTCTTT
CDR3: CASSIVTGGAFF

V: TRBV18
D: TRBD1
J: TRBJ1-3
size: -
DNA: TGTGCCAGCTCTCCCGGGACAGGGGGTGAAGGAAACACCATATATTTT
CDR3: CASSPGTGGEGNTIYF

V: TRBV12-3/TRBV12-4
D: -
J: TRBJ2-7
size: -
DNA: TGTGCCAGCAGTTTAGTTCCCTACGAGCAGTACTTC
CDR3: CASSLVPYEQYF

V: TRBV27
D: -
J: TRBJ2-3
size: -
DNA: TGTGCCAGCAGTCAACGAACTACGGGGGAGCCAGATACGCAGTATTTT
CDR3: CASSQRTTGEPDTQYF

V: TRBV6-6
D: -
J: TRBJ2-1
size: few
DNA: TGTGCCAGCAGCCCCCCGGAGAGCTCCTACAATGAGCAGTTCTTC
CDR3: CASSPPESSYNEQFF

V: TRBV27
D: -
J: TRBJ1-1
size: -
DNA: TGTGCCAGCAGTTTACAGGGAGTCAGGTCGAACACTGAAGCTTTCTTT
CDR3: CASSLQGVRSNTEAFF

V: TRBV19
D: -
J: TRBJ2-7
size: -
DNA: TGTGCCAGTAGTATCGGGTCCCGTGGCTACGAGCAGTACTTC
CDR3: CASSIGSRGYEQYF

V: TRBV19
D: -
J: TRBJ2-3
size: -
DNA: TGTGCCAGTAGTATCAGGGGTGATACGCAGTATTTT
CDR3: CASSIRGDTQYF

V: TRBV5-5
D: TRBD2
J: TRBJ2-2
size: -
DNA: TGTGCCAGCAGCTTGTGGCTAGCGGGGGTTGAGAAGGACACCGGGGAGCTGTTTTTT
CDR3: CASSLWLAGVEKDTGELFF

V: TRBV30
D: -
J: TRBJ1-5
size: -
DNA: TGTGCCTGGAGTAGCGGGGAAAATCAGCCCCAGCATTTT
CDR3: CAWSSGENQPQHF

V: TRBV2
D: -
J: TRBJ2-5
size: -
DNA: TGTGCCAGCAGGGGGAAAGGTCAAAAAGAGACCCAGTACTTC
CDR3: CASRGKGQKETQYF

V: TRBV27
D: -
J: TRBJ1-1
size: -
DNA: TGTGCCAGCATAGGCAGCCTGAACACTGAAGCTTTCTTT
CDR3: CASIGSLNTEAFF

V: TRBV6-1
D: -
J: TRBJ1-3
size: -
DNA: TGTGCCAGCACCGAAGGGGGGGCGGGGTACACCATATATTTT
CDR3: CASTEGGAGYTIYF

V: TRBV2
D: TRBD1
J: TRBJ1-2
size: -
DNA: TGTGCCGGACAGGGGGCGGATGGCTACACCTTC
CDR3: CAGQGADGYTF

V: TRBV5-4
D: TRBD2
J: TRBJ2-1
size: -
DNA: TGTGCCAGCAGCTTGTCCGGGACTAGCGGGTCCTACAATGAGCAGTTCTTC
CDR3: CASSLSGTSGSYNEQFF